This is a list of T cell receptor beta chains from one sample in a study of shared clonotypes between healthy human individuals. The protocol was immunoSEQ multiplex PCR, while the TCRdb copy is restricted to in-frame clones and leaves out a portion. The sample consists of tens of thousands of clones, 62% of them appearing once. The sample consisted of memory CD8+ T cells sorted from blood. The receptors stem from a man aged 30 to 39 in good health. Both conserved end residues are part of each CDR3. D genes are given only for firm matches. Size is stated for part of the rows, as once, few or many counts, or as a class when the clone is expanded.

TRBD1	TRBV7-9	16	TRBJ2-5	many	CASSHPERGQRETQYF	TGTGCCAGCAGCCATCCTGAGAGGGGGCAGCGGGAGACCCAGTACTTC
TRBD1	TRBV2	15	TRBJ2-1	NA	CASVAGTGLSNEQFF	TGTGCCAGCGTGGCCGGGACAGGATTAAGCAATGAGCAGTTCTTC
TRBD1	TRBV29-1	15	TRBJ2-5	NA	CSVVAGTASQETQYF	TGCAGCGTCGTAGCAGGGACAGCCTCCCAAGAGACCCAGTACTTC
TRBD2	TRBV7-8	17	TRBJ2-3	NA	CASSERLARPLADTQYF	TGTGCCAGCAGCGAACGACTAGCGAGGCCCCTAGCAGATACGCAGTATTTT
TRBD1	TRBV5-6	13	TRBJ2-5	NA	CASSSQGEETQYF	TGTGCCAGCAGCTCACAGGGGGAAGAGACCCAGTACTTC
NA	TRBV28	13	TRBJ2-7	once	CASSFRATYEQYF	TGTGCCAGCAGTTTCAGGGCAACCTACGAGCAGTACTTC
TRBD1	TRBV5-4	17	TRBJ2-7	NA	CASSSPIPTGDLNEQYF	TGTGCCAGCAGCTCCCCGATTCCGACAGGGGATCTCAACGAGCAGTACTTC
NA	TRBV6-5	15	TRBJ2-7	NA	CASGGAGQLRYEQYF	TGTGCCAGCGGGGGGGCGGGACAGCTTCGGTACGAGCAGTACTTC
NA	TRBV28	12	TRBJ2-1	NA	CATSGGIHEQFF	TGTGCCACCTCTGGCGGGATCCATGAGCAGTTCTTC
NA	TRBV15	17	TRBJ2-3	NA	CATSGVGLGGRADTQYF	TGTGCCACCAGCGGGGTCGGACTCGGGGGAAGAGCAGATACGCAGTATTTT
NA	TRBV6-1	15	TRBJ2-2	few	CASSAAGVDSGELFF	TGTGCCAGCAGTGCCGCAGGGGTGGATTCCGGGGAGCTGTTTTTT
NA	TRBV6-1	11	TRBJ1-2	NA	CASSPDYGYTF	TGTGCCAGCAGTCCCGACTATGGCTACACCTTC
NA	TRBV5-1	15	TRBJ2-6	few	CASSLQGRGANVLTF	TGCGCCAGCAGCTTGCAGGGTCGTGGGGCCAACGTCCTGACTTTC
TRBD1	TRBV4-3	15	TRBJ1-4	NA	CASSQGQGPNEKLFF	TGCGCCAGCAGCCAGGGACAGGGACCTAATGAAAAACTGTTTTTT
NA	TRBV27	14	TRBJ2-7	NA	CASSLFRASYEQYF	TGTGCCAGCAGTTTATTCCGGGCCTCCTACGAGCAGTACTTC
TRBD1	TRBV10-2	16	TRBJ2-7	NA	CASSDPTGQGEYEQYF	TGCGCCAGCAGTGACCCAACAGGACAGGGGGAGTACGAGCAGTACTTC
TRBD1	TRBV28	16	TRBJ1-3	NA	CASSLYRDSSGNTIYF	TGTGCCAGCAGTTTGTATAGGGACAGCTCTGGAAACACCATATATTTT
NA	TRBV10-1	15	TRBJ2-1	NA	CASSEVSGSYNEQFF	TGCGCCAGCAGTGAAGTCAGCGGCTCCTACAATGAGCAGTTCTTC
NA	TRBV27	14	TRBJ2-1	NA	CASRPGHDTDEQFF	TGTGCCAGCAGACCGGGACATGACACAGATGAGCAGTTCTTC
NA	TRBV6-5	15	TRBJ1-1	NA	CASSYDTGRNTEAFF	TGTGCCAGCAGTTACGATACAGGGAGGAACACTGAAGCTTTCTTT
NA	TRBV11-2	10	TRBJ2-1	NA	CASSLGGQFF	TGTGCCAGCAGCTTAGGCGGGCAGTTCTTC
TRBD2	TRBV10-1	15	TRBJ2-1	NA	CASSESAGGPSEQFF	TGCGCCAGCAGTGAGTCAGCGGGAGGGCCGAGTGAGCAGTTCTTC
TRBD2	TRBV6-1	15	TRBJ2-5	NA	CASSEGTSGRGTQYF	TGTGCCAGCAGTGAAGGGACTAGCGGAAGGGGGACCCAGTACTTC
NA	TRBV5-5	16	TRBJ1-3	NA	CASSSDAGFSGNTIYF	TGTGCCAGCAGCTCAGATGCAGGGTTCTCTGGAAACACCATATATTTT
NA	TRBV4-1	15	TRBJ2-7	NA	CASSQAGAASYEQYF	TGCGCCAGCAGCCAAGCGGGCGCGGCCTCCTACGAGCAGTACTTC
TRBD2	TRBV7-2	15	TRBJ2-7	NA	CASSIGLAGVYEQYF	TGTGCCAGCAGCATCGGACTAGCGGGAGTATACGAGCAGTACTTC
TRBD1	TRBV5-1	17	TRBJ2-2	NA	CASSLGTGGGSTGELFF	TGCGCCAGCAGCTTGGGGACAGGGGGCGGAAGCACCGGGGAGCTGTTTTTT
TRBD2	TRBV5-1	16	TRBJ2-3	once	CASSPGLADSTDTQYF	TGCGCCAGCAGCCCGGGACTAGCGGATAGCACAGATACGCAGTATTTT
TRBD1	TRBV7-9	15	TRBJ2-2	NA	CASSGRDRGPGELFF	TGTGCCAGCAGCGGTCGGGACAGGGGTCCCGGGGAGCTGTTTTTT
TRBD1	TRBV7-8	14	TRBJ1-2	few	CASTDRVENYGYTF	TGTGCCAGCACCGACAGGGTCGAGAACTATGGCTACACCTTC
NA	TRBV4-1	16	TRBJ1-1	NA	CASSQEAGGSYTEAFF	TGCGCCAGCAGCCAAGAAGCCGGTGGCAGCTACACTGAAGCTTTCTTT
NA	TRBV10-2	12	TRBJ2-7	NA	CASSWLTYEQYF	TGCGCCAGCAGTTGGCTTACCTACGAGCAGTACTTC
NA	TRBV7-6	15	TRBJ2-2	NA	CASSFGGGRTGELFF	TGTGCCAGCAGCTTTGGGGGTGGACGCACCGGGGAGCTGTTTTTT
NA	TRBV15	14	TRBJ2-7	few	CATSRDWGDYEQYF	TGTGCCACCAGCAGAGATTGGGGGGACTACGAGCAGTACTTC
TRBD1	TRBV29-1	17	TRBJ2-5	NA	CSVEFSLDRGRGETQYF	TGCAGCGTTGAGTTTTCGTTGGACAGGGGGAGGGGAGAGACCCAGTACTTC
TRBD2	TRBV27	15	TRBJ2-3	many	CASRRASGSTDTQYF	TGTGCCAGCAGGAGGGCTAGCGGGAGCACAGATACGCAGTATTTT
NA	TRBV28	15	TRBJ2-2	NA	CASNARGMNTGELFF	TGTGCCAGCAATGCTAGGGGCATGAACACCGGGGAGCTGTTTTTT
NA	TRBV18	20	TRBJ2-3	many	CASSPYQPPFPFLGTDTQYF	TGTGCCAGCTCACCATACCAGCCTCCTTTCCCCTTCCTTGGCACAGATACGCAGTATTTT
TRBD2	TRBV27	14	TRBJ2-7	NA	CASSSSGSGYEQYF	TGTGCCAGCAGTTCTAGCGGGAGCGGCTACGAGCAGTACTTC
NA	TRBV7-9	13	TRBJ2-5	NA	CASSLGGGETQYF	TGTGCCAGCAGCTTAGGGGGCGGAGAGACCCAGTACTTC
NA	TRBV5-3	12	TRBJ1-2	NA	CARSRANYGYTF	TGTGCCAGAAGTAGAGCTAACTATGGCTACACCTTC
NA	TRBV7-6	16	TRBJ2-1	NA	CASSLKGTSHHNEQFF	TGTGCCAGCAGCTTAAAAGGTACTAGTCACCACAATGAGCAGTTCTTC
NA	TRBV5-8	16	TRBJ2-7	many	CASSLGLPDSSYEQYF	TGTGCCAGCAGCTTAGGGCTCCCGGACAGTTCCTACGAGCAGTACTTC
NA	TRBV6-5	15	TRBJ2-1	NA	CASSPGPSSYNEQFF	TGTGCCAGCAGCCCGGGACCCAGCTCCTACAATGAGCAGTTCTTC
TRBD1	TRBV6-5	15	TRBJ2-7	NA	CASSYPGTGGYEQYF	TGTGCCAGCAGTTACCCCGGGACAGGGGGCTACGAGCAGTACTTC
NA	TRBV5-8	18	TRBJ1-5	few	CASSLAYTGGLSNQPQHF	TGTGCCAGCAGCTTGGCTTATACGGGCGGTCTTAGCAATCAGCCCCAGCATTTT